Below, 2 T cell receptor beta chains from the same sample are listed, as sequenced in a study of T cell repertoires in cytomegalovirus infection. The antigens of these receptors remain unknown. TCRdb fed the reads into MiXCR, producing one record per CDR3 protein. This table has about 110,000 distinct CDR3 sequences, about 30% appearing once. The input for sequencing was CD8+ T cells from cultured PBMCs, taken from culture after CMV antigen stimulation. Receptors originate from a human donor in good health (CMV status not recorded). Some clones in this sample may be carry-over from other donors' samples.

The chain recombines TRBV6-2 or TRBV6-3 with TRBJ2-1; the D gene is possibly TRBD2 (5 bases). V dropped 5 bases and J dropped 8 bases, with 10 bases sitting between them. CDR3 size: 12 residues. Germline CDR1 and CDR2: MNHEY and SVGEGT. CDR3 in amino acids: CASSPSSDEQFF. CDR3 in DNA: TGTGCCAGCAGTCCTAGCTCCGATGAGCAGTTCTTC.

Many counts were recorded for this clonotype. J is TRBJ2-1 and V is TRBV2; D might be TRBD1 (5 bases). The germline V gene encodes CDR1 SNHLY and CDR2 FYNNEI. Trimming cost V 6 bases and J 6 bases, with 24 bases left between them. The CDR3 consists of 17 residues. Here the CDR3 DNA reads TGTGCCAGCAGCACCATCCAGGGAAAAGGGTCGGGCAATGAGCAGTTCTTC. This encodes CASSTIQGKGSGNEQFF.